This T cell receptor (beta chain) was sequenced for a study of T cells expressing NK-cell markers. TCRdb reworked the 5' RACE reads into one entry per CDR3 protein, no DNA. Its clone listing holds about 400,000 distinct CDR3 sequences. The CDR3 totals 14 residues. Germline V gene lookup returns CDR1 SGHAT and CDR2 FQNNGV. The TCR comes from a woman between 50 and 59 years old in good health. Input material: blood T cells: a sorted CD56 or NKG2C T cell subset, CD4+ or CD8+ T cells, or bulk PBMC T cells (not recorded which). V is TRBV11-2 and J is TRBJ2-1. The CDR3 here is CASSSVTTYNEQFF.